This passage covers 30 T cell receptor beta chains from one sample sequenced in a study of technical replicates of blood from a handful of donors. Sequenced by immunoSEQ multiplex PCR; TCRdb stores in-frame clones only, minus some. The sample has 70,000 to 85,000 clones, under 95% seen once. The sample taken for sequencing was T cells isolated from PBMCs. Receptors originate from a human donor in good health.

This sequence joins TRBV6-1 and TRBJ2-7, with 8 bases lining up with TRBD1. The V segment lost 7 bases and the J segment 2 bases; nucleotides outside the gene matches: 4. Germline V CDR1 and CDR2: MNHNS, SASEGT. CDR3 length equals 13 residues. For the CDR3, the DNA is TGTGCCAGCAACCGGGACAGGCCCTACGAGCAGTACTTC. Translating it yields CASNRDRPYEQYF.

The chain carries TRBV13 and TRBJ2-7, with TRBD2 as a possible D gene (6 bases). CDR1 is PRHDT, CDR2 FYEKMQ, per germline (reference sequence). Trimming left V 5 bases short and J 3 bases short, with 17 bases between. The CDR3 loop spans 15 amino acids. CDR3 residues: CASSRFSGSHYEQYF. CDR3 coding DNA: TGTGCCAGCAGCAGATTTAGCGGATCTCACTACGAGCAGTACTTC.

The chain's CDR3 is CASSLGQAETQYF. CDR3 in DNA: TGTGCCAGCAGCTTAGGGCAGGCAGAGACCCAGTACTTC. The V gene is TRBV7-9, the J gene TRBJ2-5; D is ambiguous. Germline-derived CDR1 and CDR2 are SEHNR and FQNEAQ (reference sequence). This CDR3 has 13 residues. V gave up 1 base and J gave up 4 bases, with 7 bases separating them.

This rearrangement joins TRBV10-3 to TRBJ2-7; D possibly corresponds to TRBD1 (5 bases). From germline, CDR1 is ENHRY and CDR2 SYGVKD. The CDR3 spans 15 residues. V was cut by 5 bases and J by 0 bases, with 14 bases left in between. Here the CDR3 reads CAISPTGASSYEQYF. In DNA, the CDR3 is TGTGCCATCAGTCCAACAGGTGCTAGCTCCTACGAGCAGTACTTC.

The V call is TRBV7-9, the J call TRBJ2-1, with 8 bases fitting TRBD2. V lost 3 bases to trimming and J lost 0 bases; unmatched junction nucleotides: 4. Germline CDR1 and CDR2: SEHNR and FQNEAQ (reference sequence). This CDR3 has 16 amino acids. The CDR3 spells CASSLGLGLSYNEQFF. Written as DNA, the CDR3 is TGTGCCAGCAGCTTGGGACTAGGGCTCTCCTACAATGAGCAGTTCTTC.

This CDR3 is CASSPSGGAYGYTF. CDR3 coding DNA: TGTGCCAGCAGTCCTTCAGGGGGCGCGTATGGCTACACCTTC. This rearrangement joins TRBV27 to TRBJ1-2; 8 nucleotides match TRBD1. The CDR3 extends over 14 amino acids. V lost 5 bases, J lost 5 bases, and 7 bases stayed unmatched. Germline CDR1 reads MNHEY; CDR2 reads SMNVEV (reference sequence).

The gene calls are TRBV7-6 and TRBJ2-3, with 13 bases identical to TRBD2. Germline assignment: CDR1 SGHVS and CDR2 FNYEAQ. The ends lost 5 bases at V and 9 bases at J; junction bases unmatched: 8. This CDR3 has 15 amino acids. In DNA, the CDR3 is TGTGCCAGCAGCCCTACACTAGCGGGAGGGGACACGCAGTATTTT. Translation: CASSPTLAGGDTQYF.

This chain joins TRBV13 and TRBJ2-7; 10 bases align to TRBD1. V was pared by 0 bases and J by 4 bases, with 3 bases of the junction left unmatched. Per germline, CDR1 PRHDT and CDR2 FYEKMQ (reference sequence). The CDR3 extends over 15 amino acids. Written as DNA, the CDR3 is TGTGCCAGCAGCTTAGGGACAGGGGGCTTTTACGAGCAGTACTTC. Its translation: CASSLGTGGFYEQYF.

This chain links TRBV10-1 with TRBJ2-1; 14 bases line up with TRBD2. Germline-derived CDR1 and CDR2 are WNHNN and SYGVQD (reference sequence). Trimming cost V 5 bases and J 6 bases; bases outside gene matches: 6. The length of the CDR3 is 16 residues. The CDR3 sequence is CASSSGLAGEFNEQFF. In DNA form, the CDR3 reads TGCGCCAGCAGTTCGGGACTAGCGGGAGAGTTCAATGAGCAGTTCTTC.

The chain employs TRBV5-1 and TRBJ1-2; the match to TRBD1 covers 9 bases. Germline CDR1 reads SGHRS; CDR2 reads YFSETQ. This CDR3 contains 16 residues. Trimming cost V 0 bases and J 3 bases; bases outside gene matches: 6. Written as DNA, the CDR3 is TGCGCCAGCAGCTTGGGGACAGGGGTCGACTACTATGGCTACACCTTC. Protein: CASSLGTGVDYYGYTF.

The CDR3, as DNA: TGTGCCAGCAGCCAAGGACAGGGAAGTAGTCAGCCCCAGCATTTT. It is translated as CASSQGQGSSQPQHF. The chain combines TRBV11-3 with TRBJ1-5, with TRBD1 matching 8 bases. CDR1 is SGHNT, CDR2 YENEEA, per germline. The trim removed 5 bases at V and 6 bases at J, leaving 9 bases unmatched. CDR3 length equals 15 residues.

The chain carries TRBV4-2 and TRBJ2-7; no firm D call. Germline CDR1 reads LGHNA; CDR2 reads YNFKEQ. V was trimmed by 1 base and J by 0 bases, leaving 10 bases between them. The CDR3 is made up of 15 amino acids. In DNA form, the CDR3 reads TGTGCCAGCAGCCAAGTCCCCCGGAGCTCCTACGAGCAGTACTTC. This gives the protein CASSQVPRSSYEQYF.

The chain recombines TRBV15 with TRBJ2-1; D gene ambiguous. This CDR3 comprises 18 residues. Germline CDR1 is LNHNV and CDR2 is YYDKDF (reference sequence). Trimming cost V 0 bases and J 0 bases, with 15 bases left between them. The CDR3 DNA follows: TGTGCCACCAGCAGAGACGAAGAGGCTCAGAGCTCCTACAATGAGCAGTTCTTC. Translation gives CATSRDEEAQSSYNEQFF.

V gene TRBV30 combines with J gene TRBJ2-3; no definite D call. Deletions cut 0 bases from V and 5 bases from J, with 12 bases between. Germline V lookup: CDR1 GTSNPN, CDR2 SVGIG (reference sequence). The CDR3 contains 14 residues. The CDR3 loop is CAWSVFNGLDTQYF. CDR3 coding DNA: TGTGCCTGGAGTGTATTTAATGGGCTAGATACGCAGTATTTT. The whole variable domain, filled in from reference TRBV30 and TRBJ2-3, reads SQTIHQWPATLVQPVGSPLSLECTVEGTSNPNLYWYRQAAGRGLQLLFYSVGIGQISSEVPQNLSASRPQDRQFILSSKKLLLSDSGFYLCAWSVFNGLDTQYFGPGTRLTVL.

This chain uses TRBV5-4 with TRBJ1-2; 9 bases match TRBD1. Germline assignment: CDR1 SGHNT and CDR2 YYREEE (reference sequence). Trimming removed 3 bases from V and 2 bases from J; junction bases left unmatched: 2. The CDR3 runs to 14 residues. The CDR3 loop is CASSWDRANYGYTF. The CDR3, as DNA: TGTGCCAGCAGCTGGGACAGGGCAAACTATGGCTACACCTTC.

The V gene is TRBV7-6, the J gene TRBJ2-1, with 9 bases that match TRBD2. This CDR3 has 16 residues. The ends lost 7 bases at V and 4 bases at J; junction bases unmatched: 11. CDR1 is SGHVS and CDR2 is FNYEAQ in the germline V gene. The CDR3 coding sequence is TGTGCCAGCACTACAAAAGCGGGGGGCCAATACAATGAGCAGTTCTTC. This sequence encodes CASTTKAGGQYNEQFF.

The chain has TRBV19 and TRBJ1-1, with 8 bases aligning to TRBD1. Germline V gene data show CDR1 as LNHDA and CDR2 as SQIVND (reference sequence). This CDR3 comprises 14 residues. V was pared by 5 bases and J by 1 base, with 3 bases of the junction left unmatched. The CDR3 nucleotides read TGTGCCAGTAGTCCAGGACAGGGGAACACTGAAGCTTTCTTT. Protein product: CASSPGQGNTEAFF.

V is TRBV11-2 and J is TRBJ1-3; unclear D gene. CDR3 size: 15 residues. V was pared by 0 bases and J by 9 bases, with 15 bases between. Per the germline V gene, CDR1 is SGHAT and CDR2 is FQNNGV. The chain's CDR3 is CASSLETSVWATIYF. In nucleotides, the CDR3 is TGTGCCAGCAGCTTAGAGACATCGGTTTGGGCCACCATATATTTT.

The CDR3: CASKIGTENTEAFF. CDR3 in DNA: TGTGCCAGCAAAATCGGGACAGAGAACACTGAAGCTTTCTTT. The chain uses TRBV11-3 and TRBJ1-1; 7 bases fit TRBD1. Looked up from germline, CDR1 is SGHNT and CDR2 is YENEEA. With 7 bases clipped from V and 1 base from J, the junction kept 6 bases outside the gene matches. This CDR3 spans 14 amino acids.

The chain couples TRBV6-5 to TRBJ2-7, with 12 bases aligning to TRBD2. Per the germline V gene, CDR1 is MNHEY and CDR2 is SVGAGI. Losses at the gene ends were 8 bases for V and 7 bases for J; bases not matched to a gene: 6. This CDR3 region has 13 residues. As DNA, the CDR3 is TGTGCCAGCGCTAGCGGGGGGGGGTGGGAGCAGTACTTC. Amino acid sequence: CASASGGGWEQYF.

The chain recombines TRBV2 with TRBJ1-5, with D perhaps TRBD1 (6 bases). The ends were cut back, 1 base at V and 1 base at J, with 11 bases in the middle. Looked up from germline, CDR1 is SNHLY and CDR2 is FYNNEI. This CDR3 region has 16 residues. The CDR3 loop reads CASSEEDSWSNQPQHF. CDR3 in DNA: TGTGCCAGCAGTGAAGAGGACAGTTGGAGCAATCAGCCCCAGCATTTT.

This clone was recorded only once. The CDR3 nucleotides are TGTGCTAGTGGTTTGTCTCCAGGGAACGTGAACACTGAAGCTTTCTTT. Translated: CASGLSPGNVNTEAFF. The V gene is TRBV12-5, the J gene TRBJ1-1; weak D call: TRBD1 (5 bases). The V gene's germline CDR1 is LGHNT and CDR2 FRNRAP. Trimming removed 2 bases from V and 0 bases from J, with 13 bases in between. This CDR3 spans 16 amino acids.

This rearrangement joins TRBV7-9 to TRBJ1-4, with 10 bases lining up with TRBD1. Germline CDR1 is SEHNR and CDR2 is FQNEAQ (reference sequence). CDR3 length equals 15 residues. V lost 1 base and J lost 5; bases outside the gene matches: 1. The CDR3 loop is CASSLGGQGNEKLFF. CDR3 nucleotide sequence: TGTGCCAGCAGCTTAGGGGGACAGGGGAATGAAAAACTGTTTTTT.

The chain has TRBV2 and TRBJ2-5; TRBD2 matches at 12 bases. Germline V gene sequence: CDR1 SNHLY, CDR2 FYNNEI. This CDR3 comprises 15 residues. Losses at the gene ends were 5 bases for V and 4 bases for J; bases not matched to a gene: 5. The CDR3 coding sequence is TGTGCCAGCAGTTCTAGACTAGCGGGAGTAGAGACCCAGTACTTC. It codes for CASSSRLAGVETQYF.

The chain employs TRBV2 and TRBJ2-7; a weak D match, TRBD1 (6 bases). Germline V gene lookup returns CDR1 SNHLY and CDR2 FYNNEI. The V gene lost 6 bases and the J gene lost 5 bases, with 11 bases spanning the gap. This CDR3 has 12 residues. The CDR3, as DNA: TGTGCCAGCAGAGATAACAGGGACGAGCAGTACTTC. Protein: CASRDNRDEQYF.

In this sample, this clone turned up once. This chain uses TRBV10-1 with TRBJ2-7; weak D call: TRBD1 (5 bases). The CDR3 contains 15 residues. Trimming stripped 5 bases from V and 3 bases from J, with 17 bases between. Germline V gene data show CDR1 as WNHNN and CDR2 as SYGVQD (reference sequence). The CDR3 region is CASSLGLTAFYEQYF. The CDR3 nucleotides read TGCGCCAGCAGTTTGGGCCTGACAGCCTTCTACGAGCAGTACTTC.

The chain uses TRBV6-1 and TRBJ2-7; TRBD2 matches at 11 bases. The germline CDR1 and CDR2 sequences are MNHNS and SASEGT. The CDR3 is 16 amino acids. The ends lost 2 bases at V and 4 bases at J; junction bases unmatched: 7. In nucleotides, the CDR3 is TGTGCCAGCAGTGAACCTACTAGCGGGAGTCCATACGAGCAGTACTTC. It yields the protein CASSEPTSGSPYEQYF.

The chain employs TRBV27 and TRBJ1-4; D gene unclear. Trimming pared 8 bases from V and 0 bases from J, leaving 16 bases between. CDR3 length: 16 amino acids. CDR1 MNHEY and CDR2 SMNVEV come from the germline V gene (reference sequence). Here the CDR3 DNA reads TGTGCCAGCGCTGGACTACCGGGCGCAACTAATGAAAAACTGTTTTTT. Translating it yields CASAGLPGATNEKLFF. Looking up the rest from reference TRBV27 and TRBJ1-4 gives the full variable domain: EAQVTQNPRYLITVTGKKLTVTCSQNMNHEYMSWYRQDPGLGLRQIYYSMNVEVTDKGDVPEGYKVSRKEKRNFPLILESPSPNQTSLYFCASAGLPGATNEKLFFGSGTQLSVL.

The count of this clone is one. This sequence joins TRBV18 and TRBJ2-3, with 12 bases matching TRBD2. CDR3 length: 15 residues. J was trimmed by 2 bases and V by 8 bases; bases with no gene match: 5. From germline, CDR1 is KGHSH and CDR2 LQKENI. For the CDR3, the DNA is TGTGCCAGCGCCCGACTAGCGGGGGACACAGATACGCAGTATTTT. Its translation is CASARLAGDTDTQYF.

The chain uses TRBV19 and TRBJ1-1; 7 bases align to TRBD1. Germline V gives CDR1 LNHDA, CDR2 SQIVND (reference sequence). V was clipped by 1 base and J by 5 bases; unmatched bases: 10. CDR3 length: 16 residues. CDR3 DNA sequence: TGTGCCAGTAGTATAGTTAAAGGGGGCCGCCTAACTGAAGCTTTCTTT. Protein sequence: CASSIVKGGRLTEAFF.